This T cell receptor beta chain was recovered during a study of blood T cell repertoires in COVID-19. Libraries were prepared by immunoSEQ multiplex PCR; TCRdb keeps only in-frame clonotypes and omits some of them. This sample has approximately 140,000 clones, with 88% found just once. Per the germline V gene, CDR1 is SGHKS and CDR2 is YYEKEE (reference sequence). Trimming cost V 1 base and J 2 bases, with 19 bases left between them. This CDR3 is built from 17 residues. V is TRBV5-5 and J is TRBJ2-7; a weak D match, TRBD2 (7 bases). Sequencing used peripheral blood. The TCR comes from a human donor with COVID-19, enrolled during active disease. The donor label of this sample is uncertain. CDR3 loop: CASSLNPGEGFTYEQYF. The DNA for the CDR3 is TGTGCCAGCAGCTTGAACCCAGGGGAGGGATTTACCTACGAGCAGTACTTC.